This TCR beta chain was found in a study of cytomegalovirus exposure and HLA in healthy donors. Study results and caveats: One cluster of highly shared sequence variants probably arose as a sequencing artifact. Earlier findings revealed that most TCR beta V segments proved productive either about 87% or about 30% of the time. For TCR beta chains, V- and J-gene trimming was later linked to a missense DCLRE1C variant. Several of the most significant clusters appeared linked to common viral pathogens, based on a later analysis.

Per the germline V gene, CDR1 is MGHRA and CDR2 is YSYEKL. The CDR3 contains 15 residues. The V gene lost 0 bases and the J gene lost 2 bases, with 8 bases spanning the gap. This clone was seen a few times. The antigen is unknown. The study ran its PCR with 60 Vbeta and 13 Jbeta primers. Produced via immunoSEQ multiplex PCR; TCRdb's table is partial and in-frame only. Here the sample spans about 81,000 clones, about 80% being singletons. Sequencing was done on a sample of PBMCs. The receptor's source is a man aged 45 to 65 in good health and CMV-seropositive. This chain uses TRBV4-1 with TRBJ2-1; D possibly corresponds to TRBD2 (5 bases). The CDR3 DNA follows: TGCGCCAGCAGCCAAGAAGCTAGCCCCTACAATGAGCAGTTCTTC. Its protein is CASSQEASPYNEQFF.